The 14 T cell receptor gamma chains reported below all come from one sample, sequenced in a study of Vδ1+ human thymocytes (dated by TCRdb to the late 2010s). The data were produced on an Illumina MiSeq. RNA was isolated using the RNeasy mini kit, and reverse transcription was performed with Superscript III. CDR3 amplicons were generated by multiplex PCR with pooled V-gene forward primers and a constant-region reverse primer carrying Illumina adaptor overhangs. After TCRdb called clones again from the public reads with CATT, rows with identical DNA were merged. A total of 7,500 to 10,000 gamma-chain clones appear in this sample, 56% of them only once. The ten largest clonotypes hold approximately 1.5% of the sample. Their cognate antigens are unknown. Summary of the overall study and its limitations: The thymic TRG and TRD repertoires appeared highly polyclonal, with Gaussian CDR3 length distributions, in contrast to the oligoclonal repertoires of peripheral blood.

Sequenced sample: Vdelta1+ gamma-delta thymocytes from the thymus. Read against the paper, the sample's cell subset or site label means: FACS-sorted CD3+ TCRalphabeta- TCRVdelta1+ TCRVdelta2- thymocytes. Receptors were obtained from a girl under three years old who had congenital heart surgery.

The V gene is TRGV3, the J gene TRGJ1 or TRGJ2. Because TCRdb records no J gene, it was assigned here through a match of the DNA to germline. The V gene's germline CDR1 is VTNTFY and CDR2 YDVSTARD (reference sequence). The V segment lost 3 bases and the J segment 9 bases; nucleotides outside the gene matches: 8. The CDR3 totals 12 residues. This chain's CDR3 is CATWDGYLKKLF. CDR3 coding DNA: TGTGCCACCTGGGACGGATACCTTAAGAAACTCTTT.

This clone was picked up a small number of times. V is TRGV9 and J is TRGJ1 or TRGJ2. The J gene, left out of TCRdb, was set here by checking the DNA against germline. The germline CDR1 and CDR2 sequences are GITISATS and ISYDGTV (reference sequence). V lost 1 base, J lost 6 bases, and 0 bases stayed unmatched. The CDR3 sequence is 11 residues long. The CDR3 region has the DNA TGTGCCTTGTGGGAGGTTTATAAGAAACTCTTT. This encodes CALWEVYKKLF.

This chain links TRGV3 with TRGJ1 or TRGJ2. Here the J gene was assigned by germline matching of the DNA, as TCRdb has none. The CDR3 contains 11 residues. Trimming took 1 base from V and 11 from J; bases not matched to a gene: 5. Per the germline V gene, CDR1 is VTNTFY and CDR2 is YDVSTARD (reference sequence). This CDR3 is CATWDSYEKLF. The DNA for the CDR3 is TGTGCCACCTGGGACAGCTACGAGAAACTCTTT.

Notes on this clone: The identical CDR3 is also encoded by other nucleotide sequences in the sample. The rearrangement uses TRGV4 and TRGJ1 or TRGJ2. The J gene comes from matching the DNA to germline here; TCRdb lacks it. The J segment lost 2 bases and the V segment lost 1 base, leaving 2 bases of the junction unmatched. Germline assignment: CDR1 EGSTGY and CDR2 YDSYTSSV. This CDR3 region has 13 residues. This chain's CDR3 is CATWDGYYYKKLF. CDR3 DNA sequence: TGTGCCACCTGGGATGGCTATTATTATAAGAAACTCTTT.

This clone was recorded a few times. The chain is built from TRGV9 and TRGJ1 or TRGJ2. CDR3 size: 11 residues. CDR1 is GITISATS, CDR2 ISYDGTV, per germline (reference sequence). V was pared by 1 base and J by 10 bases, with 4 bases of the junction left unmatched. CDR3 in DNA: TGTGCCTTGTGGGAGGTAGGCAAGAAACTCTTT. Its translation is CALWEVGKKLF.

The rearrangement joins TRGV2 to TRGJ1 or TRGJ2. The V gene end was trimmed by 0 bases and the J gene end by 10 bases; junction bases not matched to a gene: 15. CDR1 is EGSNGY, CDR2 YDSYNSKV, per germline. The CDR3 contains 15 residues. CDR3 bases: TGTGCCACCTGGGACGGGTCAGAGATTCCAACGAAGAAACTCTTT. Translation gives CATWDGSEIPTKKLF.

This chain links TRGV2 with TRGJP2. Here the J gene came from matching the DNA to germline, since TCRdb omits it. Germline V gene lookup returns CDR1 EGSNGY and CDR2 YDSYNSKV. With 0 bases clipped from V and 0 bases from J, the junction kept 22 bases outside the gene matches. The CDR3 runs 22 residues. The CDR3 is CATWDGPVAPSNPYSSDWIKTF. The DNA for the CDR3 is TGTGCCACCTGGGACGGGCCGGTTGCGCCTTCGAATCCTTATAGTAGTGATTGGATCAAGACGTTT.

The V call is TRGV8, the J call TRGJ1 or TRGJ2. Germline CDR1 VENAVY, CDR2 YDSYNSRV. The CDR3 runs 11 residues. J lost 10 bases, V lost 2 bases, and 5 bases had no gene match. The CDR3 DNA follows: TGTGCCACCTGGGATATCCGGAAGAAACTCTTT. Protein product: CATWDIRKKLF.

The chain combines TRGV9 with TRGJ1 or TRGJ2. The J gene, not given by TCRdb, was assigned here from a germline match of the nucleotide sequence. The CDR3 spans 14 residues. Trimming removed 0 bases from V and 5 bases from J; junction bases left unmatched: 7. Germline CDR1 reads GITISATS; CDR2 reads ISYDGTV (reference sequence). CDR3 DNA: TGTGCCTTGTGGGAGGTGCACCTAGATTATAAGAAACTCTTT. It is translated as CALWEVHLDYKKLF.

This chain uses TRGV3 with TRGJ1 or TRGJ2. Since TCRdb gives no J gene, matching the DNA to germline was used here to assign it. The CDR3 consists of 15 residues. Trimming removed 0 bases from V and 8 bases from J; junction bases left unmatched: 13. Germline V gene lookup returns CDR1 VTNTFY and CDR2 YDVSTARD (reference sequence). The CDR3 DNA reads TGTGCCACCTGGGACAGGCCGGAGTGGGCCGATAAGAAACTCTTT. This gives the protein CATWDRPEWADKKLF.

The chain carries TRGV5 and TRGJ1 or TRGJ2. No J gene is reported in TCRdb; it was inferred here by comparing the DNA with germline. J was trimmed by 7 bases and V by 2 bases; bases with no gene match: 11. From germline, CDR1 is VINAFY and CDR2 YDVSNSKD. The CDR3 sequence is 14 residues long. The CDR3 protein is CATWDMMGRYKKLF. The CDR3 coding sequence is TGTGCCACCTGGGACATGATGGGGCGATATAAGAAACTCTTT.

The rearrangement uses TRGV8 and TRGJ1 or TRGJ2. TCRdb offers no J gene call, so here the DNA was matched to germline to obtain one. CDR1 is VENAVY, CDR2 YDSYNSRV, per germline. This CDR3 is 11 amino acids long. V shed 3 bases and J 8 bases; nucleotides not matched to a gene: 4. The CDR3 spells CATWDAHKKLF. CDR3 sequence (DNA): TGTGCCACCTGGGATGCACATAAGAAACTCTTT.

The chain joins TRGV9 to TRGJP. TCRdb lists no J gene, so it was determined here by aligning the DNA to germline. The germline V gene encodes CDR1 GITISATS and CDR2 ISYDGTV (reference sequence). The CDR3 is made up of 17 amino acids. Unmatched junction bases numbered 10, after V lost 1 base and J lost 10 bases. CDR3 amino acids: CALWEVRWGLGKKIKVF. In DNA form, the CDR3 reads TGTGCCTTGTGGGAGGTCCGGTGGGGTTTGGGCAAAAAAATCAAGGTATTT.

The genes are TRGV3 and TRGJ1 or TRGJ2. The J gene is not listed in TCRdb, so it was assigned here from a DNA match to germline. Germline trimming cut 9 bases from V and 9 bases from J; bases unmatched to any gene: 11. The CDR3 consists of 11 residues. Germline V CDR1 and CDR2: VTNTFY, YDVSTARD (reference sequence). In nucleotides, the CDR3 is TGTGCCACCGTCCCGATTGCTAAGAAACTCTTT. Translation gives CATVPIAKKLF.